This TCR beta chain was identified during a study of molecular identifiers for immune sequencing clone quantification. A few counts support this clonotype. Germline CDR1 and CDR2: LGHNT and FRNRAP. CDR3 length equals 13 residues. The V end lost 2 bases, the J end lost 2 bases, and 6 bases lay between the germline ends. MiXCR was run by TCRdb on the PCR reads, yielding one entry per CDR3 protein. The sample lists 550,000 to 750,000 distinct CDR3 sequences; 15% to 20% were seen once. Sequencing was performed on naive CD8+ T cells from blood, with Jurkat cell RNA spiked in. Subset of the sample: FACS-sorted CD8+CD4-CCR7+CD45RA+ naive T cells. The J gene is TRBJ1-1, the V gene TRBV12-5; D gene ambiguous. The TCR was taken from a human donor in good health. Some libraries in this study had Jurkat cell RNA spiked in. DNA for the CDR3: TGTGCTAGTGGTTTGAGCAGAAACACTGAAGCTTTCTTT. This encodes CASGLSRNTEAFF.